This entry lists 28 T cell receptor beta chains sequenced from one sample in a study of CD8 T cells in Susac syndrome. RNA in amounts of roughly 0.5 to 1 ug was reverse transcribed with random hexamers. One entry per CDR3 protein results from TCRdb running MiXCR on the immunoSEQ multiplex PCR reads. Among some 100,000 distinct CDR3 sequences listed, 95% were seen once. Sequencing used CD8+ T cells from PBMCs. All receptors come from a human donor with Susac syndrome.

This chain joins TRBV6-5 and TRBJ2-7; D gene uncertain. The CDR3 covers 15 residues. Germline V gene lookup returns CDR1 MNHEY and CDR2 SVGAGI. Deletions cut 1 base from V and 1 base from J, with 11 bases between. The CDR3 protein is CASSYFGGQSYEQYF. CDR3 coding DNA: TGTGCCAGCAGTTACTTCGGCGGCCAATCCTACGAGCAGTACTTC.

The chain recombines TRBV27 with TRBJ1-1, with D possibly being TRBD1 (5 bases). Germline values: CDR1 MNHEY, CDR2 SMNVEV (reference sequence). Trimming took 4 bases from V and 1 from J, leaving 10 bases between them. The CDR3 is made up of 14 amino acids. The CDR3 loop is CASSSSQGNTEAFF. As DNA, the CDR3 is TGTGCCAGCAGTTCGAGCCAGGGGAACACTGAAGCTTTCTTT.

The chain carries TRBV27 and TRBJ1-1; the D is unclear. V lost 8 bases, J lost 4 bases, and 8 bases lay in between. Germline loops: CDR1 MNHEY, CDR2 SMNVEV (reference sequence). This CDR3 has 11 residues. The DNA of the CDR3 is TGTGCCAGCCTCGGCGGCACTGAAGCTTTCTTT. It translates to CASLGGTEAFF.

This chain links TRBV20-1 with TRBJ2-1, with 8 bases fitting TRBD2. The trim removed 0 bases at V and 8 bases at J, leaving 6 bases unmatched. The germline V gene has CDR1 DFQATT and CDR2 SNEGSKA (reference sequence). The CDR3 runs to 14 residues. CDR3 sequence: CSARDPGGRDEQFF. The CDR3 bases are TGCAGTGCTAGAGACCCGGGGGGGCGGGATGAGCAGTTCTTC.

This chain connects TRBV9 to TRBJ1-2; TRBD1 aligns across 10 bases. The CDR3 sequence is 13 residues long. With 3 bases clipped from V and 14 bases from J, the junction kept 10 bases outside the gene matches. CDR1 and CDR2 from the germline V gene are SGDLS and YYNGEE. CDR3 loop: CASSEETGGRPTF. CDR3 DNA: TGTGCCAGCAGCGAGGAGACAGGGGGCCGCCCTACCTTC.

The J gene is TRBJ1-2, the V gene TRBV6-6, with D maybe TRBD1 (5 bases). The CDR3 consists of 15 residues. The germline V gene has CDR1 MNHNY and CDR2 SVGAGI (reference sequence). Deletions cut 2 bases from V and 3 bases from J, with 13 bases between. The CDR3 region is CASSYPQGPDYGYTF. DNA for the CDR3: TGTGCCAGCAGTTACCCGCAGGGTCCTGACTATGGCTACACCTTC.

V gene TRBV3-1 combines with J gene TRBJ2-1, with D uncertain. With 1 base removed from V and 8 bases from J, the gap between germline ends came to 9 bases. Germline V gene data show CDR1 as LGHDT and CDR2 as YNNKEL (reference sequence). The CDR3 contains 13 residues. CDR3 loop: CASSQVSVDEQFF. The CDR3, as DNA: TGTGCCAGCAGCCAAGTAAGTGTAGATGAGCAGTTCTTC.

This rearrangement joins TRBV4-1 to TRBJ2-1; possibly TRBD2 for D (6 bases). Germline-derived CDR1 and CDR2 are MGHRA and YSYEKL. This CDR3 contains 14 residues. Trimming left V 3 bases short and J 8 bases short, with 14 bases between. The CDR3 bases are TGCGCCAGCAGCCACGAGGGAGGAAGCGATGAGCAGTTCTTC. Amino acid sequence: CASSHEGGSDEQFF.

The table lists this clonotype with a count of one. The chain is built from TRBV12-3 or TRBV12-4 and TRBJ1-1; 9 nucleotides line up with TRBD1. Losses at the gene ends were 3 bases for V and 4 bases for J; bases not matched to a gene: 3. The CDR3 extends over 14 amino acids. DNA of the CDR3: TGTGCCAGCAGTTTGACAGGGGGGAGCACTGAAGCTTTCTTT. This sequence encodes CASSLTGGSTEAFF.

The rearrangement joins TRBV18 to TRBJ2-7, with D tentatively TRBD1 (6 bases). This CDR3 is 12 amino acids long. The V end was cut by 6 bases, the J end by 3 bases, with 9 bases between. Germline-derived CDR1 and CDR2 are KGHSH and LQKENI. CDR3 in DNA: TGTGCCAGCTCGCAGGACAGCTACGAGCAGTACTTC. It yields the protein CASSQDSYEQYF.

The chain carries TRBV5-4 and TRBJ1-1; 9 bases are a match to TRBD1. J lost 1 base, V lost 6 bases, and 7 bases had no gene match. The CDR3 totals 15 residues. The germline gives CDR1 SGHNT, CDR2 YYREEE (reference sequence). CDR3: CASTPSGQGNTEAFF. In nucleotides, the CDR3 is TGTGCCAGCACTCCCTCGGGACAGGGGAACACTGAAGCTTTCTTT.

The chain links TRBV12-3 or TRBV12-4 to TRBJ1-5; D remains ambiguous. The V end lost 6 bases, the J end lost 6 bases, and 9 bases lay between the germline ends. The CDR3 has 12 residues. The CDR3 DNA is TGTGCCAGCAGCCCCGGACCTCAGCCCCAGCATTTT. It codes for CASSPGPQPQHF.

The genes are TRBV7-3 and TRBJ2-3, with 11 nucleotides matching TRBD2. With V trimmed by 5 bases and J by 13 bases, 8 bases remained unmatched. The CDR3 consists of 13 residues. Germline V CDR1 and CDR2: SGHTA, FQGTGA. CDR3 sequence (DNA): TGTGCCAGCAGCCTCCCGACTAGCGGGATTAAGTATTTT. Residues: CASSLPTSGIKYF.

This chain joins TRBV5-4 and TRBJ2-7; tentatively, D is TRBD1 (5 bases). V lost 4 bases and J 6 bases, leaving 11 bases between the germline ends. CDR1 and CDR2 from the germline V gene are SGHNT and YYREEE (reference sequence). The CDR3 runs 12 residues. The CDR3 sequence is CASSPGLGEQYF. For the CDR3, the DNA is TGTGCCAGCAGCCCAGGGCTCGGCGAGCAGTACTTC.

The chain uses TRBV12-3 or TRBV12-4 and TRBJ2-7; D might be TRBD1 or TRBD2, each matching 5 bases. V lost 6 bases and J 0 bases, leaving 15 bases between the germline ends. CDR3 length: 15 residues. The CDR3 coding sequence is TGTGCCAGCAGCGGAGGCAGGGCGAGCTCCTACGAGCAGTACTTC. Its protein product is CASSGGRASSYEQYF.

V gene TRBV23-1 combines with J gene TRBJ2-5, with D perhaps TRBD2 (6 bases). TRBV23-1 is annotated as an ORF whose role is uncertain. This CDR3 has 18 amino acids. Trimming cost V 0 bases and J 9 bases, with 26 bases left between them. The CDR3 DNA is TGCGCCAGCAGTCAATCGGAGGGTCCGAGGAGACCATCGCGGGCCCAGTACTTC. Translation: CASSQSEGPRRPSRAQYF.

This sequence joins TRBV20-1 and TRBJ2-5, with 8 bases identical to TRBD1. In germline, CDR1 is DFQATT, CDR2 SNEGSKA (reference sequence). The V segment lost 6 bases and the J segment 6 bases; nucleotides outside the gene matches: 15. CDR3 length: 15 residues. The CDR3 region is CSATQPDRVGKTQYF. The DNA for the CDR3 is TGCAGTGCAACCCAGCCGGACAGGGTTGGAAAGACCCAGTACTTC.

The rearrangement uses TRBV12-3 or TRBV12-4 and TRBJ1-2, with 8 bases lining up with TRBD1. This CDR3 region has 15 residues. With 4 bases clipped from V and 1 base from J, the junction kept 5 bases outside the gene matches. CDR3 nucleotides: TGTGCCAGCAGTTACGGGACAGGAAGTAACTATGGCTACACCTTC. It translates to CASSYGTGSNYGYTF.

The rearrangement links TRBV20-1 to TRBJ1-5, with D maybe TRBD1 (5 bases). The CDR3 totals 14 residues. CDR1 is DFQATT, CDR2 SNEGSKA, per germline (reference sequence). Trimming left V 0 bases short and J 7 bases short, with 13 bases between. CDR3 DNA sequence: TGCAGTGCTAGAGAAGGTCAGGGAGGGCAGCCCCAGCATTTT. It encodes CSAREGQGGQPQHF.

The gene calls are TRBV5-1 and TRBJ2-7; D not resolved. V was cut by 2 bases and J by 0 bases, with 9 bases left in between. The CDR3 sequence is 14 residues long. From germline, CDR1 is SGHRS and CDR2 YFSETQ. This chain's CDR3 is CASSFGVSSYEQYF. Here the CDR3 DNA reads TGCGCCAGCAGCTTTGGCGTGAGCTCCTACGAGCAGTACTTC.

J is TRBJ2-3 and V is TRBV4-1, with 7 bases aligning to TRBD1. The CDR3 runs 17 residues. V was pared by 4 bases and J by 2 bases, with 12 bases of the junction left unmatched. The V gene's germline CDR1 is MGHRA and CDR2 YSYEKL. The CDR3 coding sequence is TGCGCCAGCAGCCTCCTACCTCAAGGGGGCTACACAGATACGCAGTATTTT. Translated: CASSLLPQGGYTDTQYF.

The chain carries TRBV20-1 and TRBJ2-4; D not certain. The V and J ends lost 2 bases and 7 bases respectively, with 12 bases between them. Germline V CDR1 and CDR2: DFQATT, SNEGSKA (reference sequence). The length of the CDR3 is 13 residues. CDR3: CSARSGSSNIQYF. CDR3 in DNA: TGCAGTGCTAGAAGTGGTTCTTCGAACATTCAGTACTTC.

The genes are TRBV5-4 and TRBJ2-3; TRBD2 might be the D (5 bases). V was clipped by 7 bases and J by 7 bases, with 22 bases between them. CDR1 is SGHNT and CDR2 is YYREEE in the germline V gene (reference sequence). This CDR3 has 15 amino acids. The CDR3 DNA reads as TGTGCCAGCGGAATAAGAACACGGGGTACTCATACGCAGTATTTT. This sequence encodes CASGIRTRGTHTQYF.

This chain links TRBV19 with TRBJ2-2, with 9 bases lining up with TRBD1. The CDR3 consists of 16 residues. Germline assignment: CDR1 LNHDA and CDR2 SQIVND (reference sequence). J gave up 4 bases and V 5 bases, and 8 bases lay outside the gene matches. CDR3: CASSSTTGGTTGELFF. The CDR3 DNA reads TGTGCCAGTAGTTCCACGACAGGGGGGACCACCGGGGAGCTGTTTTTT.

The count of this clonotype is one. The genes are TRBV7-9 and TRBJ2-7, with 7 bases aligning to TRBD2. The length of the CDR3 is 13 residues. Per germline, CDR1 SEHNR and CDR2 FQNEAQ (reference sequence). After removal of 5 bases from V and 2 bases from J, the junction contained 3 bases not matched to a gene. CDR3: CASSRSGTYEQYF. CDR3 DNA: TGTGCCAGCAGCCGCAGCGGGACCTACGAGCAGTACTTC.

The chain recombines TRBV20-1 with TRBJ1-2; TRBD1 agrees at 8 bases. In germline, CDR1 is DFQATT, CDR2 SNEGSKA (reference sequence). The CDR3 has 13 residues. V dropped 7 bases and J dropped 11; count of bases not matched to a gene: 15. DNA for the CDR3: TGCAGTGGAAGGACAGGGCACTCCCCGTTTTACACCTTC. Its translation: CSGRTGHSPFYTF.

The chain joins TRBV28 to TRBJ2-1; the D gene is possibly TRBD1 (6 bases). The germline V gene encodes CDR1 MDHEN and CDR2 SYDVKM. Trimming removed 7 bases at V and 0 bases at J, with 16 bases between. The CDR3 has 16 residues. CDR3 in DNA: TGTGCCAGCACTTCCCCCTCGACAGGCTCCTACAATGAGCAGTTCTTC. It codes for CASTSPSTGSYNEQFF.

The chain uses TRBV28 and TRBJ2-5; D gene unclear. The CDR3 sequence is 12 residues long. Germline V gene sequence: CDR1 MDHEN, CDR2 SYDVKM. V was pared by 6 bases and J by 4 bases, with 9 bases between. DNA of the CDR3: TGTGCCAGCAGGGTTTACGCAGAGACCCAGTACTTC. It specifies CASRVYAETQYF.